What follows is one TCR beta chain and its context. Its cognate antigen is unknown. The entry originates in a study of graft-versus-host responses after intestinal transplantation. General study points: GvH clones occurred in recipient marrow; some first appeared in ileum or blood. In patients with graft-donor T cell macrochimerism, allograft graft-versus-host to host-versus-graft clonal ratios were high.

Per the germline V gene, CDR1 is SQVTM and CDR2 is ANQGSEA. The ends were cut back, 4 bases at V and 0 bases at J, with 10 bases in the middle. The CDR3 is 13 residues long. Repertoires were generated with immunoSEQ multiplex PCR, while TCRdb's copy carries only in-frame clones and drops some. This table has tens of thousands of clones, over 85% appearing once. This TCR was sampled from a human donor who was the organ donor for an intestinal transplant. Sequenced here: unstimulated CD8+ T cells sorted from spleen or lymph node cells, sampled before transplant. V and J are TRBV29-1 and TRBJ2-7; D uncertain. The CDR3 bases are TGCAGCGTTGTGACTGCAGACTCCTACGAGCAGTACTTC. Amino acids: CSVVTADSYEQYF.